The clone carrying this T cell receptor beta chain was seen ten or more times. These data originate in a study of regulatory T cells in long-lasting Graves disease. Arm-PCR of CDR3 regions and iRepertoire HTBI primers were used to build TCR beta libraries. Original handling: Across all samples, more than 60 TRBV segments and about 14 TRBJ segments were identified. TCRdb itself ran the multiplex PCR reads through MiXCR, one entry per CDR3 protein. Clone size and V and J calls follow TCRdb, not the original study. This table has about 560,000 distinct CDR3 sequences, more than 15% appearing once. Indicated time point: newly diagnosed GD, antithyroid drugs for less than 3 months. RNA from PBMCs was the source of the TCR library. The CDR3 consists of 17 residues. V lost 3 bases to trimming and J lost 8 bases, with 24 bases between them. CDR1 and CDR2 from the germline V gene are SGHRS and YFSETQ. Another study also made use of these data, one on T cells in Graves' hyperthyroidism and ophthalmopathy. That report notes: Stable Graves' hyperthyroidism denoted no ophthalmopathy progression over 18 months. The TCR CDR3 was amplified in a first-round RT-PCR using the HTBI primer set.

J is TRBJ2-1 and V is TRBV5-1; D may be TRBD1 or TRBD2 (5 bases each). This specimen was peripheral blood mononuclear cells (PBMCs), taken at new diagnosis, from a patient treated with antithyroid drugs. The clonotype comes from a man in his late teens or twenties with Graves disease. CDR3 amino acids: CASSWLRAASGSHEQFF. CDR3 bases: TGCGCCAGCAGCTGGTTAAGGGCGGCCTCAGGGAGCCATGAGCAGTTCTTC. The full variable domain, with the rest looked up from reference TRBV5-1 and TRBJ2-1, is KAGVTQTPRYLIKTRGQQVTLSCSPISGHRSVSWYQQTPGQGLQFLFEYFSETQRNKGNFPGRFSGRQFSNSRSEMNVSTLELGDSALYLCASSWLRAASGSHEQFFGPGTRLTVL.